Presented here are 20 T cell receptor beta chains from one specimen sequenced in a study of T cell changes during pregnancy in multiple sclerosis. TCRdb's copy holds only in-frame clones and misses some; the assay was immunoSEQ multiplex PCR. This table holds some 80,000 clones, 94% found once. The source material was CD4+ T cells from peripheral blood mononuclear cells, sampled after pregnancy. The source is a female donor with multiple sclerosis, enrolled in a pregnancy study.

The chain employs TRBV18 and TRBJ2-1; 10 bases match TRBD2. V trimming: 1 base; J trimming: 7 bases; junction bases outside the gene matches: 7. CDR3 length equals 16 residues. The germline CDR1 and CDR2 sequences are KGHSH and LQKENI. CDR3 nucleotide sequence: TGTGCCAGCTCACCACGAGCGGGAGGGGGCTATAATGAGCAGTTCTTC. It specifies CASSPRAGGGYNEQFF.

The V call is TRBV19, the J call TRBJ1-2; D not resolved. Germline V gene data show CDR1 as LNHDA and CDR2 as SQIVND (reference sequence). Trimming took off 5 bases at V and 7 bases at J, with 14 bases between the two ends. This CDR3 contains 13 residues. The CDR3 spells CASSQRRTSGYTF. DNA of the CDR3: TGTGCCAGTAGTCAACGACGGACTTCTGGCTACACCTTC.

This sequence joins TRBV5-4 and TRBJ2-3; 10 nucleotides agree with TRBD1. The CDR3 consists of 14 residues. CDR1 is SGHNT, CDR2 YYREEE, per germline (reference sequence). Trimming at V came to 3 bases and at J to 12 bases, leaving 10 bases not matched to a gene. For the CDR3, the DNA is TGTGCCAGCAGCTCACCGGGACAGGGGACCGATCAGTATTTT. This sequence encodes CASSSPGQGTDQYF.

The V call is TRBV9, the J call TRBJ2-4; 7 bases line up with TRBD1. This CDR3 has 17 amino acids. The ends lost 4 bases at V and 6 bases at J; junction bases unmatched: 16. Germline values: CDR1 SGDLS, CDR2 YYNGEE. CDR3 sequence (DNA): TGTGCCAGCAGCCTAAATGCCGGGACAGCATTTCCAAACATTCAGTACTTC. Protein product: CASSLNAGTAFPNIQYF.

The CDR3 loop reads CASSPWTERNQPQHF. The CDR3 DNA is TGTGCCAGCAGTCCGTGGACAGAGCGCAATCAGCCCCAGCATTTT. The rearrangement links TRBV27 to TRBJ1-5, with TRBD1 as a possible D gene (6 bases). CDR1 is MNHEY and CDR2 is SMNVEV in the germline V gene (reference sequence). The length of the CDR3 is 15 residues. V gave up 5 bases and J gave up 2 bases, with 13 bases separating them.

This clone was counted once. The chain has TRBV28 and TRBJ2-7; 10 nucleotides line up with TRBD2. The CDR3 consists of 17 residues. V was pared by 1 base and J by 0 bases, with 6 bases of the junction left unmatched. Germline loops: CDR1 MDHEN, CDR2 SYDVKM. The DNA for the CDR3 is TGTGCCAGCAGTTTATTGTCTAGCGGGAGTACCTCCTACGAGCAGTACTTC. Encoded protein: CASSLLSSGSTSYEQYF.

This clone has just a few counts. This chain joins TRBV5-8 and TRBJ2-3; TRBD2 might be the D (6 bases). Between the trimmed V and J ends, which lost 4 bases and 0 bases, there was a span of 21 bases. The CDR3 runs to 18 residues. Per the germline V gene, CDR1 is SGHTS and CDR2 is YDEGEE. CDR3 bases: TGTGCCAGCAGCAAGATCTACGGACTTACTAGCAGCACAGATACGCAGTATTTT. Amino acids: CASSKIYGLTSSTDTQYF. Full variable domain (missing parts from reference TRBV5-8 and TRBJ2-3): EAGVTQSPTHLIKTRGQQATLRCSPISGHTSVYWYQQALGLGLQFLLWYDEGEERNRGNFPPRFSGRQFPNYSSELNVNALELEDSALYLCASSKIYGLTSSTDTQYFGPGTRLTVL.

The CDR3 coding sequence is TGTGCCAGCAGTACCACAGGGAATTACGAGCAGTACTTC. Translating it yields CASSTTGNYEQYF. This rearrangement joins TRBV28 to TRBJ2-7, with a possible D match to TRBD1 (6 bases). From germline, CDR1 is MDHEN and CDR2 SYDVKM. Trimming pared 5 bases from V and 4 bases from J, leaving 12 bases between. The CDR3 is 13 amino acids.

This clone was recorded only once. The chain employs TRBV28 and TRBJ2-3; TRBD2 might be the D (6 bases). There are 19 residues in the CDR3. The ends were cut back, 6 bases at V and 4 bases at J, with 29 bases in the middle. Looked up from germline, CDR1 is MDHEN and CDR2 is SYDVKM. The CDR3 DNA is TGTGCCAGCAGCCCAACACAGAGGACTACTACGCAACGGGCAGATACGCAGTATTTT. Translation: CASSPTQRTTTQRADTQYF.

The CDR3 DNA follows: TGCGCCAGCAGCTTGGACAGGAGCTCCTACGAGCAGTACTTC. It specifies CASSLDRSSYEQYF. The chain joins TRBV5-1 to TRBJ2-7, with TRBD1 as a possible D gene (5 bases). V was trimmed by 0 bases and J by 0 bases, leaving 7 bases between them. CDR1 is SGHRS and CDR2 is YFSETQ in the germline V gene. This CDR3 has 14 amino acids. Drawing the rest from reference TRBV5-1 and TRBJ2-7, the complete variable domain is KAGVTQTPRYLIKTRGQQVTLSCSPISGHRSVSWYQQTPGQGLQFLFEYFSETQRNKGNFPGRFSGRQFSNSRSEMNVSTLELGDSALYLCASSLDRSSYEQYFGPGTRLTVT.

V is TRBV2 and J is TRBJ2-1, with 7 bases that match TRBD1. Per the germline V gene, CDR1 is SNHLY and CDR2 is FYNNEI. The CDR3 covers 16 residues. V trimming: 7 bases; J trimming: 4 bases; junction bases outside the gene matches: 13. CDR3 nucleotide sequence: TGTGCCAGCACCTTTAACCCGGGACAGAAGTACAATGAGCAGTTCTTC. This sequence encodes CASTFNPGQKYNEQFF.

This rearrangement joins TRBV9 to TRBJ2-7; 9 nucleotides match TRBD2. This CDR3 comprises 15 residues. V lost 4 bases and J lost 2; bases outside the gene matches: 7. The germline gives CDR1 SGDLS, CDR2 YYNGEE. The CDR3 coding sequence is TGTGCCAGCAGCCCGGGGACTAGCCAAGCCTACGAGCAGTACTTC. Translated, it gives CASSPGTSQAYEQYF.

The rearrangement joins TRBV2 to TRBJ1-4; no definite D call. The CDR3 is 14 residues long. In germline, CDR1 is SNHLY, CDR2 FYNNEI. V was shortened by 3 bases and J by 0 bases, with 5 bases between the two germline ends. Here the CDR3 reads CASSDTATNEKLFF. Written as DNA, the CDR3 is TGTGCCAGCAGTGATACAGCAACTAATGAAAAACTGTTTTTT.

This chain joins TRBV28 and TRBJ1-5, with D maybe TRBD1 (6 bases). Trimming cost V 3 bases and J 0 bases, with 12 bases left between them. CDR1 and CDR2 (germline): MDHEN, SYDVKM. This CDR3 has 16 residues. The CDR3 DNA follows: TGTGCCAGCAGTTTCAGGGCAGGGGTTAGCAATCAGCCCCAGCATTTT. Its translation is CASSFRAGVSNQPQHF.

The V call is TRBV7-2, the J call TRBJ2-3, with 9 bases that match TRBD2. Germline values: CDR1 SGHTA, CDR2 FQGNSA. The V and J ends lost 5 bases and 3 bases, in that order; junction bases with no gene match: 0. CDR3 size: 13 residues. The CDR3 spells CASSGLATDTQYF. The CDR3 DNA is TGTGCCAGCAGCGGACTAGCGACAGATACGCAGTATTTT.

The chain is built from TRBV27 and TRBJ2-3; the D is unclear. Trimming cost V 5 bases and J 5 bases, with 8 bases left between them. The germline gives CDR1 MNHEY, CDR2 SMNVEV (reference sequence). This CDR3 has 12 residues. The CDR3 sequence: CASSPRRDTQYF. For the CDR3, the DNA is TGTGCCAGCAGTCCGCGCCGAGATACGCAGTATTTT.

The rearrangement joins TRBV5-1 to TRBJ2-7; weak D call: TRBD2 (6 bases). The CDR3 has 14 residues. With 3 bases removed from V and 6 bases from J, the gap between germline ends came to 16 bases. The germline V gene has CDR1 SGHRS and CDR2 YFSETQ. CDR3 sequence: CASSSEGIGFEQYF. DNA for the CDR3: TGCGCCAGCAGCTCGGAGGGAATCGGGTTCGAGCAGTACTTC.

This chain joins TRBV28 and TRBJ2-1, with D possibly TRBD1 on 6 matching bases. The germline V and J ends were trimmed by 2 bases and 3 bases, with 17 bases remaining between them. CDR3 size: 17 residues. Germline V lookup: CDR1 MDHEN, CDR2 SYDVKM. Written as DNA, the CDR3 is TGTGCCAGCAGTTTAGGTTTGTGGGACACCGACTACAATGAGCAGTTCTTC. Translating it yields CASSLGLWDTDYNEQFF. The whole variable domain, filled in from reference TRBV28 and TRBJ2-1, reads DVKVTQSSRYLVKRTGEKVFLECVQDMDHENMFWYRQDPGLGLRLIYFSYDVKMKEKGDIPEGYSVSREKKERFSLILESASTNQTSMYLCASSLGLWDTDYNEQFFGPGTRLTVL.

This chain joins TRBV27 and TRBJ1-2; D not resolved. The CDR3 is 14 amino acids. The V gene's germline CDR1 is MNHEY and CDR2 SMNVEV (reference sequence). V lost 4 bases, J lost 0 bases, and 9 bases lay in between. The CDR3 reads CASSSVVANYGYTF. Written as DNA, the CDR3 is TGTGCCAGCAGTTCTGTAGTGGCTAACTATGGCTACACCTTC.

The chain joins TRBV5-1 to TRBJ1-2; D is uncertain. With 2 bases removed from V and 3 bases from J, the gap between germline ends came to 8 bases. Per germline, CDR1 SGHRS and CDR2 YFSETQ. The CDR3 length is 13 residues. CDR3 in amino acids: CASSLDSDYGYTF. The CDR3 DNA follows: TGCGCCAGCAGCTTAGATTCAGACTATGGCTACACCTTC.